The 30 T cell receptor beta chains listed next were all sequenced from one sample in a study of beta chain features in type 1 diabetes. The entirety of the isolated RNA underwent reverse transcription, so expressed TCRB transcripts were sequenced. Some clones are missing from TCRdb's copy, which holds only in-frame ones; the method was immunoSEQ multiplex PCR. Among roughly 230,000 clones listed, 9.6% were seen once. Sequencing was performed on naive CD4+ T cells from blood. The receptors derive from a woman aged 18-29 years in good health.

The CDR3 bases are TGCGCCACTAGCCGGGACAGGGTAGACAATGAGCAGTTCTTC. Residues: CATSRDRVDNEQFF. The rearrangement uses TRBV5-1 and TRBJ2-1; 9 bases align to TRBD1. CDR3 length: 14 amino acids. Trimming at V came to 9 bases and at J to 5 bases, leaving 9 bases not matched to a gene. Germline V gives CDR1 SGHRS, CDR2 YFSETQ. The variable domain in full, completed from reference TRBV5-1 and TRBJ2-1, reads KAGVTQTPRYLIKTRGQQVTLSCSPISGHRSVSWYQQTPGQGLQFLFEYFSETQRNKGNFPGRFSGRQFSNSRSEMNVSTLELGDSALYLCATSRDRVDNEQFFGPGTRLTVL.

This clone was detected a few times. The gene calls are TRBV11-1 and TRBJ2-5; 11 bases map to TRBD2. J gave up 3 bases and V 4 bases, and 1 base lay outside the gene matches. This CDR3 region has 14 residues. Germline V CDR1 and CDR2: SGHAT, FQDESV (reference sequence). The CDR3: CASSWGLAEETQYF. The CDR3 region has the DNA TGTGCCAGCAGCTGGGGACTAGCGGAAGAGACCCAGTACTTC.

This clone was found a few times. The CDR3 sequence is CASSGERTSTDTQYF. In DNA, the CDR3 is TGTGCCAGCAGTGGGGAGCGAACTAGCACAGATACGCAGTATTTT. This rearrangement joins TRBV2 to TRBJ2-3; perhaps TRBD2 as D (5 bases). V lost 4 bases and J lost 0, with 11 bases in between. Germline V gives CDR1 SNHLY, CDR2 FYNNEI. The CDR3 is made up of 15 amino acids.

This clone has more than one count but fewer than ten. CDR3 loop: CASSEARTRQETQYF. CDR3 nucleotide sequence: TGTGCCAGCAGTGAGGCCCGCACTAGACAAGAGACCCAGTACTTC. This rearrangement joins TRBV2 to TRBJ2-5, with D possibly being TRBD2 (5 bases). Per germline, CDR1 SNHLY and CDR2 FYNNEI. Trimming removed 3 bases from V and 2 bases from J, with 13 bases in between. This CDR3 contains 15 residues. The full variable domain, in which reference TRBV2 and TRBJ2-5 provide the parts outside the CDR3, is EPEVTQTPSHQVTQMGQEVILRCVPISNHLYFYWYRQILGQKVEFLVSFYNNEISEKSEIFDDQFSVERPDGSNFTLKIRSTKLEDSAMYFCASSEARTRQETQYFGPGTRLLVL.

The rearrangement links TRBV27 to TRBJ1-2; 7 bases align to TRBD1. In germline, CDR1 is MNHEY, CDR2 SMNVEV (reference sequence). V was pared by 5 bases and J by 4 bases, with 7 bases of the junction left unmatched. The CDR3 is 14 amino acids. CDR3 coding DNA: TGTGCCAGCAGTCCCTCAGGGGGAACCTATGGCTACACCTTC. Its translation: CASSPSGGTYGYTF.

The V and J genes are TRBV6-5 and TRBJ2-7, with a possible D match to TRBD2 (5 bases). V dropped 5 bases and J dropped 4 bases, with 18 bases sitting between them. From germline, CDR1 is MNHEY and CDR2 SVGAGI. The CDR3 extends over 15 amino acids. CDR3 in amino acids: CASSPTREDGYEQYF. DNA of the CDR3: TGTGCCAGCAGTCCCACCCGGGAAGATGGGTACGAGCAGTACTTC.

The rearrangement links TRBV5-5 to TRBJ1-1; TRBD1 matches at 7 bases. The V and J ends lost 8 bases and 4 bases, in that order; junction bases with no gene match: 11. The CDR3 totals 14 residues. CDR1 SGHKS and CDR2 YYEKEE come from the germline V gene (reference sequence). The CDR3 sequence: CASALRGGFTEAFF. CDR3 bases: TGTGCCAGTGCACTACGAGGGGGCTTCACTGAAGCTTTCTTT.

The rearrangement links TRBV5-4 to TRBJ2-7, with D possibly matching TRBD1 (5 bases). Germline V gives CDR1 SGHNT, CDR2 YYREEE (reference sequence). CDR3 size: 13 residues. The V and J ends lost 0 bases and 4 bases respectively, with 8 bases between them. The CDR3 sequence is CASSLGQQYEQYF. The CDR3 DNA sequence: TGTGCCAGCAGCTTGGGACAGCAATACGAGCAGTACTTC.

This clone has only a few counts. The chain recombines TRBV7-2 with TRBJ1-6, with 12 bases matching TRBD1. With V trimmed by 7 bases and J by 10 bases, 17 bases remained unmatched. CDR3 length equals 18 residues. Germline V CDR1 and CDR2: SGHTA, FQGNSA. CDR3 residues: CASTSVGTGGGLRSPLHF. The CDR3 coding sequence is TGTGCCAGCACCTCCGTAGGGACAGGGGGCGGTTTGAGATCACCCCTCCACTTT.

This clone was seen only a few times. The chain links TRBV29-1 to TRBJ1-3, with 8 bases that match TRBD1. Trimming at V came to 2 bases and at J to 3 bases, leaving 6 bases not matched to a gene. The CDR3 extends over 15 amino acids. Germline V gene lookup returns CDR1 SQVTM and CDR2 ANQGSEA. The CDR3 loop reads CSVEKRGTGGNTIYF. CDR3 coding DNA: TGCAGCGTTGAAAAACGCGGGACAGGTGGAAACACCATATATTTT.

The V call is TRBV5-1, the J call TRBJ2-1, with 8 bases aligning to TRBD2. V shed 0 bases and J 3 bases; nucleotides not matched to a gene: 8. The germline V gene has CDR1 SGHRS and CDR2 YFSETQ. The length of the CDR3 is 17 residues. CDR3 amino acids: CASSLDPFSGNYNEQFF. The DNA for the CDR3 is TGCGCCAGCAGCTTGGATCCGTTTAGCGGGAACTACAATGAGCAGTTCTTC.

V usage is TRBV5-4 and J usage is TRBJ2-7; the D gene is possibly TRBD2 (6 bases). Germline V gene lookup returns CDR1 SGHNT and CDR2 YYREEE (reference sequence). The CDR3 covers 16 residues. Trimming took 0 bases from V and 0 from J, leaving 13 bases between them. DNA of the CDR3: TGTGCCAGCAGCTTGGATAGGCGGGAATTCTCCTACGAGCAGTACTTC. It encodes CASSLDRREFSYEQYF.

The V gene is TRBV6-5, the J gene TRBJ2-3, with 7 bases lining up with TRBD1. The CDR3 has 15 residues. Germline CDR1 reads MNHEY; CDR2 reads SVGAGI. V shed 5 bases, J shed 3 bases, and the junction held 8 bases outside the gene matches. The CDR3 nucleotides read TGTGCCAGCAGTAATACAGGGGCGGGTACAGATACGCAGTATTTT. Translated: CASSNTGAGTDTQYF.

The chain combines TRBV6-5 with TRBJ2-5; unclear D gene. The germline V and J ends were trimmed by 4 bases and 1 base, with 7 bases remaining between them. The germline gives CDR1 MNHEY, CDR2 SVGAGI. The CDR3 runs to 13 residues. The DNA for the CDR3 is TGTGCCAGCAGTTTGGGCGTCCAAGAGACCCAGTACTTC. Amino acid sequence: CASSLGVQETQYF.

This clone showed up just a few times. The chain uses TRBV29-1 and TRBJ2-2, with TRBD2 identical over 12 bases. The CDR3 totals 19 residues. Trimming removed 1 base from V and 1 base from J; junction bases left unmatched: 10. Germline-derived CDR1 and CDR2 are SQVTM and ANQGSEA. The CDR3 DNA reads TGCAGCGTTGAAGGGACTAGCGGGAAGTCCCGGTTGAACACCGGGGAGCTGTTTTTT. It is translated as CSVEGTSGKSRLNTGELFF.

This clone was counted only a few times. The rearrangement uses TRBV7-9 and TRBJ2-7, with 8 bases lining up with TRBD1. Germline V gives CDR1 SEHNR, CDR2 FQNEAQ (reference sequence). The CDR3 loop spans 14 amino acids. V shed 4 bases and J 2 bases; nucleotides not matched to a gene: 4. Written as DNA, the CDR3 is TGTGCCAGCAGCTCTAGGGACAGGACCTACGAGCAGTACTTC. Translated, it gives CASSSRDRTYEQYF.

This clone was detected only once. The CDR3 protein is CASSDLESPLHF. The CDR3 DNA reads as TGTGCCAGCAGTGATTTGGAGTCACCCCTCCACTTT. This chain links TRBV2 with TRBJ1-6, with D unclear. This CDR3 has 12 residues. The germline V gene has CDR1 SNHLY and CDR2 FYNNEI. Trimming stripped 3 bases from V and 10 bases from J, with 7 bases between.

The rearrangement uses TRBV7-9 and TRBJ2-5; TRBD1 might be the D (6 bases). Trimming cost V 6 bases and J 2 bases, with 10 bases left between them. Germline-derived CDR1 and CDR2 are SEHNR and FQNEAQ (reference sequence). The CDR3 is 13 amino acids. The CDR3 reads CASRPGDQETQYF. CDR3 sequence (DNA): TGTGCCAGCAGACCAGGGGATCAAGAGACCCAGTACTTC.

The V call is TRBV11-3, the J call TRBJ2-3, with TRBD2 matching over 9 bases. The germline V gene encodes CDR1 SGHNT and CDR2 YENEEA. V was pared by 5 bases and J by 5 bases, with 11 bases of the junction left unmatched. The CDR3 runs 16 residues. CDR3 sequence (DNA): TGTGCCAGCAGCCAAGGGGCGGGAGGGCCGGTAGATACGCAGTATTTT. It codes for CASSQGAGGPVDTQYF. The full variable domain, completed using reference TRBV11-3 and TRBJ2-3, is EAGVVQSPRYKIIEKKQPVAFWCNPISGHNTLYWYLQNLGQGPELLIRYENEEAVDDSQLPKDRFSAERLKGVDSTLKIQPAELGDSAVYLCASSQGAGGPVDTQYFGPGTRLTVL.

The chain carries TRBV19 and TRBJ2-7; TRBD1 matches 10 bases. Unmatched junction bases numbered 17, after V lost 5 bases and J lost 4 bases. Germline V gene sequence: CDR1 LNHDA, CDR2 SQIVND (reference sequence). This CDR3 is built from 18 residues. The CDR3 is CASSFRASRDRGRYEQYF. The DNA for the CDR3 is TGTGCCAGTAGTTTTCGAGCCAGCCGGGACAGGGGAAGGTACGAGCAGTACTTC. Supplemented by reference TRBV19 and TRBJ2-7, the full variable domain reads DGGITQSPKYLFRKEGQNVTLSCEQNLNHDAMYWYRQDPGQGLRLIYYSQIVNDFQKGDIAEGYSVSREKKESFPLTVTSAQKNPTAFYLCASSFRASRDRGRYEQYFGPGTRLTVT.

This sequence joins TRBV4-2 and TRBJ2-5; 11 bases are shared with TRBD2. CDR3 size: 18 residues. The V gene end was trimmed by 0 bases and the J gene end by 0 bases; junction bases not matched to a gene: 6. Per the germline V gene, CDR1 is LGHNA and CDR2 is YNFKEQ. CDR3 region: CASSQELAGARYQETQYF. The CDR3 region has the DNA TGTGCCAGCAGCCAAGAACTAGCGGGGGCAAGGTACCAAGAGACCCAGTACTTC.

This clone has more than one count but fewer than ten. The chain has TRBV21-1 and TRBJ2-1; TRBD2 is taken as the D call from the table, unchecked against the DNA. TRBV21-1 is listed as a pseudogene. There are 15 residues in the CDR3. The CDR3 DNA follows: TGTGCCAGCAGCGAGGGACTAGCGGATTGTAATGAGCAGTTCTTC. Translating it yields CASSEGLADCNEQFF.

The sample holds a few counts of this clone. The CDR3 region is CALGLPYEQYF. The CDR3 DNA sequence: TGTGCCCTGGGGCTTCCCTACGAGCAGTACTTC. This chain connects TRBV30 to TRBJ2-5; D might be TRBD1 (5 bases). The J call could be wrong; TRBJ2-7 is a better fit for the DNA end. Germline V gene sequence: CDR1 GTSNPN, CDR2 SVGIG (reference sequence). The CDR3 runs to 11 residues.

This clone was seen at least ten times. This chain's CDR3 is CASSLTSIHNEQFF. CDR3 sequence (DNA): TGTGCCAGCAGCTTAACTAGTATCCACAATGAGCAGTTCTTC. V is TRBV11-2 and J is TRBJ2-1, with D possibly TRBD2 on 5 matching bases. Trimming took off 2 bases at V and 5 bases at J, with 10 bases between the two ends. The CDR3 is 14 residues long. Germline values: CDR1 SGHAT, CDR2 FQNNGV.

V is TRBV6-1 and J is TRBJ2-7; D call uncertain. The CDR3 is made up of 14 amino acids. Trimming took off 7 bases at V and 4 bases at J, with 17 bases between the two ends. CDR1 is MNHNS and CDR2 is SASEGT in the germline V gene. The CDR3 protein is CASTRTAVIYEQYF. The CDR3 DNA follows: TGTGCCAGCACGCGTACCGCGGTTATATACGAGCAGTACTTC.

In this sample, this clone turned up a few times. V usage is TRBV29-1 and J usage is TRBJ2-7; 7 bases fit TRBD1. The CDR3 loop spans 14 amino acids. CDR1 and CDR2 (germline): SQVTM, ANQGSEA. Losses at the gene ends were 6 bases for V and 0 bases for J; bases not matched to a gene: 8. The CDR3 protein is CSVLGGQSSYEQYF. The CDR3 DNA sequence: TGCAGCGTCTTAGGGGGACAGTCCTCCTACGAGCAGTACTTC.

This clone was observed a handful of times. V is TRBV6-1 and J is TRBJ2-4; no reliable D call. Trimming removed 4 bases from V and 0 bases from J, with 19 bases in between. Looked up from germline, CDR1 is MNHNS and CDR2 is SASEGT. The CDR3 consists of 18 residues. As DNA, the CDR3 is TGTGCCAGCAGTGCAACTACCTTACTGAGACTAGCCAAAAACATTCAGTACTTC. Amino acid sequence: CASSATTLLRLAKNIQYF.

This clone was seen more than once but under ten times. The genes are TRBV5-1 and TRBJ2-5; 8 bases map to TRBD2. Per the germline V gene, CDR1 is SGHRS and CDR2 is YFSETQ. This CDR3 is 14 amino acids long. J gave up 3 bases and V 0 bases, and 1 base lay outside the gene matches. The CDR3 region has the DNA TGCGCCAGCAGCTTGGAACTAGCGGAAGAGACCCAGTACTTC. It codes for CASSLELAEETQYF. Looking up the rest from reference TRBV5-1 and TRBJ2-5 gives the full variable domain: KAGVTQTPRYLIKTRGQQVTLSCSPISGHRSVSWYQQTPGQGLQFLFEYFSETQRNKGNFPGRFSGRQFSNSRSEMNVSTLELGDSALYLCASSLELAEETQYFGPGTRLLVL.

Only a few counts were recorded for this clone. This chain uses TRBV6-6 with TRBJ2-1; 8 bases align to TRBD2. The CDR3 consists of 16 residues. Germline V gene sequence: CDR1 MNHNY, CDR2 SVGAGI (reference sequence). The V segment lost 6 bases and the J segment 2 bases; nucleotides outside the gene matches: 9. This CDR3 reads CASRDSSGSTYNEQFF. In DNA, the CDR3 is TGTGCCAGCAGGGATTCAAGCGGGAGCACCTACAATGAGCAGTTCTTC.

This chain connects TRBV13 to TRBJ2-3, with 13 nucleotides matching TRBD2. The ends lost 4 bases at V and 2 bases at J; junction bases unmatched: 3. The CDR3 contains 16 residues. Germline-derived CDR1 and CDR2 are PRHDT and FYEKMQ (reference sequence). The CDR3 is CASSWGLAGNTDTQYF. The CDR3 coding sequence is TGTGCCAGCAGCTGGGGACTAGCGGGAAACACAGATACGCAGTATTTT.